A single sample is the source of the 18 T cell receptor beta chains below, sequenced in a study of technical replicates of blood from a handful of donors. Only in-frame clones appear in the TCRdb table, and some are missing; sequencing was by immunoSEQ multiplex PCR. Among roughly 62,000 clones, just under 95% were seen once, and the ten largest hold under 3%. The sequenced sample was PBMCs. The receptors come from a human donor in good health. Some clones in this sample may be carry-over from other donors' samples.

The rearrangement joins TRBV18 to TRBJ1-1; 9 positions agree with TRBD1. The ends lost 5 bases at V and 4 bases at J; junction bases unmatched: 8. The CDR3 runs 15 residues. CDR1 KGHSH and CDR2 LQKENI come from the germline V gene. This chain's CDR3 is CASSFGTGMGTEAFF. The CDR3 DNA is TGTGCCAGCTCATTTGGGACAGGGATGGGCACTGAAGCTTTCTTT.

The rearrangement joins TRBV5-4 to TRBJ2-3; 8 bases line up with TRBD2. CDR3 length: 14 amino acids. J lost 5 bases, V lost 4 bases, and 6 bases had no gene match. Germline V gene lookup returns CDR1 SGHNT and CDR2 YYREEE (reference sequence). CDR3 DNA sequence: TGTGCCAGCAGCGACGGGGGGGCTGGAGATACGCAGTATTTT. It specifies CASSDGGAGDTQYF.

In DNA, the CDR3 is TGTGCCAGCAGCCCTCGGGAAAACTATGGCTACACCTTC. This translates into CASSPRENYGYTF. The genes are TRBV7-8 and TRBJ1-2; D remains ambiguous. Trimming left V 5 bases short and J 2 bases short, with 9 bases between. The CDR3 is 13 residues long. Germline CDR1 SGHVS, CDR2 FQNEAQ.

The chain joins TRBV7-3 to TRBJ2-4; D possibly corresponds to TRBD1 (7 bases). The CDR3 is 16 residues long. V lost 0 bases and J 7 bases, leaving 16 bases between the germline ends. Looked up from germline, CDR1 is SGHTA and CDR2 is FQGTGA. The CDR3, as DNA: TGTGCCAGCAGCTTAACGTGGAGGGGGCAAACGAACATTCAGTACTTC. Encoded protein: CASSLTWRGQTNIQYF.

The chain carries TRBV6-6 and TRBJ2-7; 8 bases agree with TRBD2. The CDR3 length is 15 residues. V gave up 0 bases and J gave up 2 bases; unmatched junction bases: 3. CDR1 is MNHNY, CDR2 SVGAGI, per germline (reference sequence). The CDR3 loop reads CASSYSAGGTYEQYF. The DNA of the CDR3 is TGTGCCAGCAGTTACTCTGCGGGGGGAACCTACGAGCAGTACTTC.

The J gene is TRBJ2-3, the V gene TRBV19; 7 nucleotides match TRBD1. The CDR3 is 15 amino acids. Per the germline V gene, CDR1 is LNHDA and CDR2 is SQIVND (reference sequence). The trim removed 5 bases at V and 3 bases at J, leaving 8 bases unmatched. The CDR3 nucleotides are TGTGCCAGTAGTCCTCAGGGGGTTTCGACAGATACGCAGTATTTT. Encoded protein: CASSPQGVSTDTQYF.

This chain links TRBV15 with TRBJ1-2; 7 nucleotides agree with TRBD1. The CDR3 runs 14 residues. CDR1 is LNHNV, CDR2 YYDKDF, per germline (reference sequence). V lost 3 bases, J lost 3 bases, and 4 bases stayed unmatched. This CDR3 is CATSRGQSDYGYTF. In DNA, the CDR3 is TGTGCCACCAGCAGGGGACAGAGCGACTATGGCTACACCTTC.

The V call is TRBV9, the J call TRBJ1-2; possibly TRBD1 for D (5 bases). Per germline, CDR1 SGDLS and CDR2 YYNGEE. Trimming removed 4 bases at V and 11 bases at J, with 21 bases between. The CDR3 sequence is 14 residues long. This CDR3 reads CASSLQDLGGVYTF. The CDR3 nucleotides are TGTGCCAGCAGCCTACAGGACCTCGGGGGGGTGTACACCTTC.

The chain has TRBV19 and TRBJ1-5; D gene unclear. The germline gives CDR1 LNHDA, CDR2 SQIVND (reference sequence). Trimming pared 4 bases from V and 7 bases from J, leaving 11 bases between. This CDR3 region has 13 residues. The CDR3 DNA reads as TGTGCCAGTAGTACCACAGAATCGCAGCCCCAGCATTTT. Encoded protein: CASSTTESQPQHF.

The rearrangement uses TRBV15 and TRBJ2-7; 9 bases agree with TRBD1. Germline CDR1 LNHNV, CDR2 YYDKDF (reference sequence). The CDR3 contains 14 residues. Unmatched junction bases numbered 3, after V lost 2 bases and J lost 4 bases. CDR3 in amino acids: CATSRRGQGYEQYF. The CDR3 region has the DNA TGTGCCACCAGCAGACGGGGACAGGGTTACGAGCAGTACTTC.

The chain links TRBV9 to TRBJ2-3; 8 bases match TRBD2. Per the germline V gene, CDR1 is SGDLS and CDR2 is YYNGEE. CDR3 length: 16 residues. Trimming removed 3 bases from V and 6 bases from J; junction bases left unmatched: 12. Written as DNA, the CDR3 is TGTGCCAGCAGCGAGGCCCCGGGGGGGGCGACGGATACGCAGTATTTT. Translation: CASSEAPGGATDTQYF. Combining the CDR3 with reference TRBV9 and TRBJ2-3 gives the whole variable domain DSGVTQTPKHLITATGQRVTLRCSPRSGDLSVYWYQQSLDQGLQFLIQYYNGEERAKGNILERFSAQQFPDLHSELNLSSLELGDSALYFCASSEAPGGATDTQYFGPGTRLTVL.

The rearrangement links TRBV25-1 to TRBJ2-7; D ambiguous. Between the trimmed V and J ends, which lost 4 bases and 5 bases, there was a span of 6 bases. Germline V gene sequence: CDR1 MGHDK, CDR2 SYGVNS. The CDR3 length is 11 residues. CDR3 nucleotide sequence: TGTGCCAGCAGTGGGCCCGACGAGCAGTACTTC. Its translation is CASSGPDEQYF.

The chain uses TRBV9 and TRBJ1-4; possible D gene TRBD1, 6 bases. In germline, CDR1 is SGDLS, CDR2 YYNGEE. Trimming left V 0 bases short and J 8 bases short, with 11 bases between. The CDR3 runs 14 residues. The CDR3 coding sequence is TGTGCCAGCAGCGTAGGTCAGGGGCAGGAAAAACTGTTTTTT. Protein: CASSVGQGQEKLFF. Together with reference TRBV9 and TRBJ1-4, the CDR3 gives the full variable domain: DSGVTQTPKHLITATGQRVTLRCSPRSGDLSVYWYQQSLDQGLQFLIQYYNGEERAKGNILERFSAQQFPDLHSELNLSSLELGDSALYFCASSVGQGQEKLFFGSGTQLSVL.

V and J are TRBV2 and TRBJ2-7; tentatively, D is TRBD1 (6 bases). The CDR3 has 13 amino acids. The germline V gene has CDR1 SNHLY and CDR2 FYNNEI. V lost 4 bases and J lost 2, with 9 bases in between. CDR3 sequence (DNA): TGTGCCAGCAGTGTCCAGGGGACCTACGAGCAGTACTTC. Amino acids: CASSVQGTYEQYF. Full variable domain (remainder filled in from reference TRBV2 and TRBJ2-7): EPEVTQTPSHQVTQMGQEVILRCVPISNHLYFYWYRQILGQKVEFLVSFYNNEISEKSEIFDDQFSVERPDGSNFTLKIRSTKLEDSAMYFCASSVQGTYEQYFGPGTRLTVT.

The chain combines TRBV5-4 with TRBJ1-6; TRBD1 aligns across 7 bases. Germline V lookup: CDR1 SGHNT, CDR2 YYREEE (reference sequence). CDR3 length equals 15 residues. V was pared by 2 bases and J by 14 bases, with 13 bases of the junction left unmatched. The CDR3, as DNA: TGTGCCAGCAGCTTACAGGGGATTGGCACCGAAACCCTCCACTTT. This sequence encodes CASSLQGIGTETLHF.

The chain joins TRBV7-2 to TRBJ2-3; D is perhaps TRBD1 (5 bases). V was clipped by 1 base and J by 6 bases, with 8 bases between them. Per germline, CDR1 SGHTA and CDR2 FQGNSA. This CDR3 is 13 amino acids long. The CDR3 bases are TGTGCCAGCAGCTTAGGGGGCTTCGATACGCAGTATTTT. The encoded protein is CASSLGGFDTQYF.

This chain uses TRBV4-3 with TRBJ2-1; the match to TRBD1 covers 9 bases. J lost 9 bases, V lost 0 bases, and 6 bases had no gene match. CDR1 is LGHNA and CDR2 is YSLEER in the germline V gene. This CDR3 has 15 residues. The CDR3: CASSQDGTGFGEQFF. The CDR3 nucleotides read TGCGCCAGCAGCCAAGATGGGACAGGGTTCGGTGAGCAGTTCTTC.

This rearrangement joins TRBV19 to TRBJ2-7; D not certain. The CDR3 totals 14 residues. Per the germline V gene, CDR1 is LNHDA and CDR2 is SQIVND (reference sequence). V was trimmed by 6 bases and J by 2 bases, leaving 14 bases between them. The CDR3 region has the DNA TGTGCCAGTAGAGCCTATGCGGCAGCCTACGAGCAGTACTTC. It translates to CASRAYAAAYEQYF.